The 15 T cell receptor beta chains presented below share a single source sample, sequenced in a study of T cell responses to AZD1222 COVID-19 vaccine. Measured with immunoSEQ multiplex PCR; TCRdb has only the in-frame clones, and not every one. The table records 80,000 to 95,000 clones, over 75% of them present only once. The source was peripheral blood, collected 28 days after the second AZD1222 dose. These receptors were collected from an adult who received the AZD1222 COVID-19 vaccine.

The CDR3, as DNA: TGTGCCAGCAGTTTAACGCAGGGGGCCTACGAGCAGTACTTC. Its protein is CASSLTQGAYEQYF. The chain is built from TRBV27 and TRBJ2-7, with 7 positions matching TRBD1. The V gene's germline CDR1 is MNHEY and CDR2 SMNVEV (reference sequence). This CDR3 contains 14 residues. Losses at the gene ends were 2 bases for V and 2 bases for J; bases not matched to a gene: 3.

The gene calls are TRBV5-1 and TRBJ2-3; 10 bases line up with TRBD2. In germline, CDR1 is SGHRS, CDR2 YFSETQ. The CDR3 has 16 residues. Germline trimming cut 4 bases from V and 0 bases from J; bases unmatched to any gene: 5. The CDR3 sequence is CASSIPSGGSTDTQYF. As DNA, the CDR3 is TGCGCCAGCAGCATCCCTAGCGGGGGTAGCACAGATACGCAGTATTTT.

The chain is built from TRBV6-2 or TRBV6-3 and TRBJ2-3, with 12 bases that match TRBD2. J was trimmed by 4 bases and V by 0 bases; bases with no gene match: 2. Germline V gene sequence: CDR1 MNHEY, CDR2 SVGEGT. The CDR3 extends over 16 amino acids. The CDR3 region has the DNA TGTGCCAGCAGTTACTCGACTAGCGGGGGCCCAGATACGCAGTATTTT. Protein sequence: CASSYSTSGGPDTQYF.

This chain links TRBV19 with TRBJ2-7; the D gene is possibly TRBD2 (6 bases). The CDR3 contains 16 residues. V lost 4 bases, J lost 0 bases, and 16 bases lay in between. Germline lookup yields CDR1 LNHDA and CDR2 SQIVND (reference sequence). The CDR3 spells CASSSYGTPDSYEQYF. The DNA of the CDR3 is TGTGCCAGTAGTAGCTACGGGACTCCCGACTCCTACGAGCAGTACTTC. Supplemented by reference TRBV19 and TRBJ2-7, the full variable domain reads DGGITQSPKYLFRKEGQNVTLSCEQNLNHDAMYWYRQDPGQGLRLIYYSQIVNDFQKGDIAEGYSVSREKKESFPLTVTSAQKNPTAFYLCASSSYGTPDSYEQYFGPGTRLTVT.

V usage is TRBV5-5 and J usage is TRBJ2-5; a possible D gene is TRBD1 (6 bases). Germline V gene lookup returns CDR1 SGHKS and CDR2 YYEKEE (reference sequence). The CDR3 has 14 amino acids. The V gene lost 0 bases and the J gene lost 5 bases, with 11 bases spanning the gap. The DNA of the CDR3 is TGTGCCAGCAGCTTGGACAGGGTAGGGGAGACCCAGTACTTC. It translates to CASSLDRVGETQYF.

The chain couples TRBV6-1 to TRBJ2-1; D is unresolved. The CDR3 length is 16 residues. Germline CDR1 reads MNHNS; CDR2 reads SASEGT. Trimming pared 0 bases from V and 1 base from J, leaving 10 bases between. CDR3: CASSEAGRPSYNEQFF. The CDR3, as DNA: TGTGCCAGCAGTGAAGCTGGACGACCATCCTACAATGAGCAGTTCTTC.

The chain links TRBV5-1 to TRBJ2-3; 11 bases map to TRBD2. Germline lookup yields CDR1 SGHRS and CDR2 YFSETQ. Germline trimming cut 1 base from V and 4 bases from J; bases unmatched to any gene: 5. CDR3 length: 16 amino acids. CDR3 loop: CASSLKPSGGSDTQYF. The CDR3, as DNA: TGCGCCAGCAGCTTGAAGCCTAGCGGGGGGTCAGATACGCAGTATTTT.

As DNA, the CDR3 is TGTGCCAGCAGCTCCCATCTGGACAGGGGGAGGACTGAAGCTTTCTTT. Amino acids: CASSSHLDRGRTEAFF. The V call is TRBV7-2, the J call TRBJ1-1; 10 nucleotides align to TRBD1. The CDR3 sequence is 16 residues long. The junction had 10 bases not matched to a gene; V was cut back by 4 bases and J by 5 bases. The germline V gene encodes CDR1 SGHTA and CDR2 FQGNSA.

The chain joins TRBV7-2 to TRBJ1-1; a possible D gene is TRBD1 (5 bases). This CDR3 comprises 16 residues. Trimming cost V 5 bases and J 0 bases, with 16 bases left between them. The germline CDR1 and CDR2 sequences are SGHTA and FQGNSA. CDR3 loop: CASSPPRQIMNTEAFF. CDR3 nucleotide sequence: TGTGCCAGCAGCCCCCCGAGACAGATAATGAACACTGAAGCTTTCTTT. Filled out from reference TRBV7-2 and TRBJ1-1, the complete variable domain reads GAGVSQSPSNKVTEKGKDVELRCDPISGHTALYWYRQSLGQGLEFLIYFQGNSAPDKSGLPSDRFSAERTGGSVSTLTIQRTQQEDSAVYLCASSPPRQIMNTEAFFGQGTRLTVV.

The rearrangement links TRBV28 to TRBJ2-7; TRBD2 matches 9 bases. J lost 5 bases, V lost 4 bases, and 9 bases had no gene match. The CDR3 is made up of 15 amino acids. The germline CDR1 and CDR2 sequences are MDHEN and SYDVKM. In DNA, the CDR3 is TGTGCCAGCAGTTCCCGGAGACTAGCGGCTGACGAGCAGTACTTC. The encoded protein is CASSSRRLAADEQYF.

The chain employs TRBV18 and TRBJ2-7, with a weak D call TRBD2 (6 bases). The CDR3 consists of 15 residues. In germline, CDR1 is KGHSH, CDR2 LQKENI. The V end lost 1 base, the J end lost 0 bases, and 10 bases lay between the germline ends. The CDR3 region is CASSPQGGASYEQYF. The CDR3 bases are TGTGCCAGCTCACCACAGGGAGGCGCCTCCTACGAGCAGTACTTC.

The genes are TRBV6-5 and TRBJ1-6; a weak D match, TRBD1 (6 bases). CDR3 size: 14 residues. From germline, CDR1 is MNHEY and CDR2 SVGAGI. V lost 4 bases, J lost 4 bases, and 8 bases lay in between. Here the CDR3 reads CASSLQGYNSPLHF. Here the CDR3 DNA reads TGTGCCAGCAGTTTACAGGGTTATAATTCACCCCTCCACTTT.

This chain joins TRBV28 and TRBJ1-4; D is unclear. The CDR3 spans 15 residues. V lost 6 bases and J lost 2, with 13 bases in between. CDR1 MDHEN and CDR2 SYDVKM come from the germline V gene. This CDR3 reads CASSILTPTNEKLFF. CDR3 DNA: TGTGCCAGCAGCATTTTGACACCTACTAATGAAAAACTGTTTTTT.

This clone came up once. This sequence joins TRBV10-1 and TRBJ2-3, with D tentatively TRBD1 (6 bases). The closer fit of TRBJ1-5 to the DNA end suggests the J call may be wrong. The CDR3 is 15 amino acids. The germline V gene encodes CDR1 WNHNN and CDR2 SYGVQD (reference sequence). This CDR3 is CASSILAGAGDTQHF. CDR3 nucleotides: TGCGCCAGCAGTATTCTAGCGGGGGCCGGGGATACGCAGCATTTT.

The chain joins TRBV27 to TRBJ1-2, with D perhaps TRBD1 (5 bases). The CDR3 extends over 16 amino acids. Trimming took 2 bases from V and 1 from J, leaving 14 bases between them. Germline lookup yields CDR1 MNHEY and CDR2 SMNVEV (reference sequence). The CDR3 loop reads CASSLTRGRSNYGYTF. The DNA of the CDR3 is TGTGCCAGCAGTTTAACAAGGGGTAGGAGTAACTATGGCTACACCTTC.